This T cell receptor (beta chain) was captured in a study of T cell responses to AZD1222 COVID-19 vaccine. Using immunoSEQ multiplex PCR, the repertoire was profiled, and TCRdb retains in-frame clones only, with some absent. In the table there are about 110,000 clones, 70% to 90% of which are singletons. The CDR3 covers 15 residues. Between the trimmed V and J ends, which lost 1 base and 2 bases, there was a span of 9 bases. Germline CDR1 reads SGHTA; CDR2 reads FQGNSA. This clonotype was obtained from an adult in good health. Sample: peripheral blood, taken on day 0 of AZD1222 vaccination. The rearrangement uses TRBV7-2 and TRBJ2-1, with a possible D match to TRBD2 (7 bases). The CDR3 here is CASSLGGGAYNEQFF. The CDR3 nucleotides are TGTGCCAGCAGCTTAGGAGGGGGGGCCTACAATGAGCAGTTCTTC.